This is a list of T cell receptor beta chains from one sample in a study of blood T cells in healthy people across ages. TCRdb re-analysed the 5' RACE reads in MiXCR, keeping a single row per CDR3 protein. The table lists about 800,000 distinct CDR3 sequences, about 45% of them singletons. The sequenced material came from blood. These receptors were obtained from an elderly man in good health. CDR3s include the opening cysteine and the closing phenylalanine or tryptophan. A D gene is named only where the DNA matches it firmly. The listing skips clone size in some rows; elsewhere it reads once, few, many or a size class.

D,J,size,V,CDR3,DNA
TRBD2,TRBJ2-2,NA,TRBV7-9,CASSLGGRQGRNTGELFF,TGTGCCAGCAGCTTAGGCGGGAGGCAGGGAAGGAACACCGGGGAGCTGTTTTTT
TRBD2,TRBJ2-3,NA,TRBV7-3,CASSLGGLGGTDTQYF,TGTGCCAGCAGCTTGGGCGGACTAGGGGGCACAGATACGCAGTATTTT
NA,TRBJ2-7,NA,TRBV4-2,CASSQDRTRQGLNYEQYF,TGTGCCAGCAGCCAAGATCGTACTAGGCAGGGCCTTAATTACGAGCAGTACTTC
TRBD2,TRBJ2-1,NA,TRBV4-2,CASSQDEGSGANEQFF,TGTGCCAGCAGCCAAGATGAAGGTAGCGGGGCAAATGAGCAGTTCTTC
NA,TRBJ2-7,many,TRBV25-1,CASSEFRGTTYEQYF,TGTGCCAGCAGTGAATTCCGCGGGACGACCTACGAGCAGTACTTC
NA,TRBJ1-5,NA,TRBV4-2,CASSQDLLQPQHF,TGTGCCAGCAGCCAAGATCTTCTTCAGCCCCAGCATTTT
TRBD1,TRBJ2-7,few,TRBV5-1,CASSLGTGSAYEQYF,TGCGCCAGCAGCCTGGGGACAGGCTCTGCCTACGAGCAGTACTTC
NA,TRBJ2-1,NA,TRBV20-1,CSAPSYNEQFF,TGCAGTGCTCCCTCCTACAATGAGCAGTTCTTC
NA,TRBJ2-4,few,TRBV7-2,CASSLGVGAKNIQYF,TGTGCCAGCAGCTTAGGGGTCGGGGCCAAAAACATTCAGTACTTC
TRBD1,TRBJ2-1,NA,TRBV29-1,CSVEDLGTGTLDEQFF,TGCAGCGTTGAAGATCTGGGGACAGGGACGCTGGATGAGCAGTTCTTC
TRBD2,TRBJ2-1,NA,TRBV20-1,CSAIFSSGRARNEQFF,TGCAGTGCTATCTTTTCGAGCGGGAGGGCCCGCAATGAGCAGTTCTTC
NA,TRBJ1-5,NA,TRBV6-6,CASSYDSQSQPQHF,TGTGCCAGCAGTTACGATAGCCAGAGTCAGCCCCAGCATTTT
NA,TRBJ2-3,NA,TRBV5-1,CASSLGPFRSLGQTDTQYF,TGCGCCAGCAGCTTGGGGCCCTTCCGTTCCTTGGGGCAAACAGATACGCAGTATTTT
TRBD1,TRBJ2-5,few,TRBV7-2,CASSSTGRGIQETQYF,TGTGCCAGCAGCTCGACAGGGAGAGGGATACAAGAGACCCAGTACTTC
NA,TRBJ2-7,NA,TRBV30,CAWGASTQQYF,TGTGCATGGGGGGCGAGTACTCAGCAGTACTTC
TRBD2,TRBJ2-5,NA,TRBV27,CASSTGVLAGETQYF,TGTGCCAGCAGTACGGGGGTGTTAGCGGGAGAGACCCAGTACTTC
NA,TRBJ1-1,NA,TRBV29-1,CSVARDTEAFF,TGCAGCGTTGCGCGAGACACTGAAGCTTTCTTT
NA,TRBJ2-1,NA,TRBV13,CASSPTDKNEQFF,TGTGCCAGCAGCCCAACGGACAAAAATGAGCAGTTCTTC
NA,TRBJ2-1,NA,TRBV5-1,CASSLSSPSSYNKQFF,TGCGCCAGCAGCTTGTCTTCGCCTAGCTCCTACAATAAGCAGTTCTTC
TRBD2,TRBJ2-7,NA,TRBV5-1,CASSLDGGNSYEQYF,TGCGCCAGCAGCTTGGACGGGGGGAACTCCTACGAGCAGTACTTC
TRBD1,TRBJ2-5,few,TRBV7-2,CASSSQQGMETQYF,TGTGCCAGCAGTTCCCAACAGGGGATGGAGACCCAGTACTTC
TRBD2,TRBJ2-3,NA,TRBV28,CASSSASGSVDTQYF,TGCGCCAGCAGTTCGGCTAGCGGGAGTGTAGATACGCAGTATTTT
NA,TRBJ1-1,NA,TRBV20-1,CRAMTGQLKRNRDTEAFF,TGCAGGGCAATGACAGGTCAATTGAAGAGAAATCGGGACACTGAAGCTTTCTTT
TRBD2,TRBJ2-1,NA,TRBV20-1,CSATPGTSGKNEQFF,TGCAGTGCCACACCCGGGACTAGCGGGAAGAATGAGCAGTTCTTC
NA,TRBJ2-5,NA,TRBV30,CAWSAVKETQYF,TGTGCCTGGAGTGCTGTTAAAGAGACCCAGTACTTC
TRBD2,TRBJ2-1,few,TRBV10-3,CAISEGSGAISEQFF,TGTGCCATCAGTGAAGGGAGCGGGGCAATCTCGGAGCAGTTCTTC
TRBD1,TRBJ2-4,NA,TRBV10-1,CASSETQGAKNIQYF,TGCGCCAGCAGTGAGACACAGGGGGCCAAAAACATTCAGTACTTC
NA,TRBJ2-5,NA,TRBV5-1,CASSLLRKQETQYF,TGCGCCAGCAGCTTGTTGAGAAAACAAGAGACCCAGTACTTC
NA,TRBJ1-4,few,TRBV27,CASSYRINEKLFF,TGTGCCAGCAGTTACCGGATTAATGAAAAACTGTTTTTT
NA,TRBJ1-1,NA,TRBV9,CASGEGVEAFF,TGTGCCAGCGGAGAGGGGGTTGAAGCTTTCTTT
NA,TRBJ1-1,NA,TRBV5-6,CASTPVERNTEAFF,TGTGCCAGCACGCCGGTGGAGAGGAACACTGAAGCTTTCTTT